This TCR beta chain was identified in a study of T cells in Graves' hyperthyroidism and ophthalmopathy. Notes on the study in general: Stable hyperthyroidism was told apart from ophthalmopathy by a model built on 13 V-J features.

The germline CDR1 and CDR2 sequences are MGHRA and YSYEKL. The CDR3 extends over 11 amino acids. V lost 1 base, J lost 8 bases, and 2 bases lay in between. Remarks on this clonotype: The antigen is undetermined.

TCR beta CDR3 regions were amplified from RNA transcripts. The HTBI primer set drove a first-round RT-PCR of the TCR CDR3. Each CDR3 protein is one row after TCRdb ran MiXCR on the multiplex PCR reads. Of a few hundred thousand distinct CDR3 sequences listed, roughly 18% are singletons. The clonotype originates from a woman aged 50 to 60 with Graves' hyperthyroidism. V gene TRBV4-1 combines with J gene TRBJ1-4; D is ambiguous. What was sequenced was blood. The CDR3 nucleotides are TGCGCCAGCAGCCAAGGGGAAAAACTGTTTTTT. It translates to CASSQGEKLFF.